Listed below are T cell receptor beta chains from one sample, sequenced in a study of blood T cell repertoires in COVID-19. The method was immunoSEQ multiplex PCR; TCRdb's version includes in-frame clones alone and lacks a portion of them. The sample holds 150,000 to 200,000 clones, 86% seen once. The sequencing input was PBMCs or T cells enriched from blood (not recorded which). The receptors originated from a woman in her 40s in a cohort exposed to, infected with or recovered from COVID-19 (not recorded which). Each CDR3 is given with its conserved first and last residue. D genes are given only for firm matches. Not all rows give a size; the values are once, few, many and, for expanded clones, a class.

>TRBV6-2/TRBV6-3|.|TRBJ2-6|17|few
CASSYSASASGANVLTF
TGTGCCAGCAGTTACTCAGCTAGCGCCTCTGGGGCCAACGTCCTGACTTTC
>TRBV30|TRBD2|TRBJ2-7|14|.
CAWGSGREIYEQYF
TGTGCCTGGGGTAGCGGGAGGGAAATCTACGAGCAGTACTTC
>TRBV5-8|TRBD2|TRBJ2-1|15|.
CASSLGLAGSNEQFF
TGTGCCAGCAGCTTGGGACTAGCGGGATCCAATGAGCAGTTCTTC
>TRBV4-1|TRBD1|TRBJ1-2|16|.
CASSLALGQAKWGYTF
TGCGCCAGCAGCCTCGCCCTAGGACAGGCCAAGTGGGGCTACACCTTC
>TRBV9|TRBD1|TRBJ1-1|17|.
CASSAQQGAEVNTEAFF
TGTGCCAGCAGCGCGCAACAGGGGGCCGAGGTGAACACTGAAGCTTTCTTT
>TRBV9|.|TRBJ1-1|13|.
CASSVGSGTEAFF
TGTGCCAGCAGCGTAGGGAGCGGAACTGAAGCTTTCTTT
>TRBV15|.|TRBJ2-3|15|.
CATSRDRGRTDTQYF
TGTGCCACCAGCAGAGACCGGGGAAGGACAGATACGCAGTATTTT
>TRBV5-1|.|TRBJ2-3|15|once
CASSLGVIGTDTQYF
TGCGCCAGCAGCTTGGGAGTGATCGGGACAGATACGCAGTATTTT
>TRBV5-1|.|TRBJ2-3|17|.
CASSSSSGGEGGGTQYF
TGCGCCAGCAGCTCATCTAGCGGAGGAGAGGGGGGAGGTACGCAGTATTTT
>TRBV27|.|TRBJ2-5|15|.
CASSGVGGPGETQYF
TGTGCCAGCAGCGGGGTCGGGGGGCCGGGGGAGACCCAGTACTTC
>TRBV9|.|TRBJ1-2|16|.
CASSVISQGSKDGYTF
TGTGCCAGCAGCGTAATATCCCAGGGAAGTAAGGATGGCTACACCTTC
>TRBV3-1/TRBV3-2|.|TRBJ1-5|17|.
CASSQDSPRGSNQPQHF
TGTGCCAGCAGCCAAGATAGCCCCAGGGGCAGCAATCAGCCCCAGCATTTT
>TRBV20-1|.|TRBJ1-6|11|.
CSASRGEYLHF
TGCAGTGCTAGTCGTGGGGAGTACCTCCACTTT
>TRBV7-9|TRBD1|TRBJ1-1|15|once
CASSLEETGGNEAFF
TGTGCCAGCAGCTTAGAGGAGACAGGGGGCAACGAAGCTTTCTTT
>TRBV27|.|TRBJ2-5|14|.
CASRETWHQETQYF
TGTGCCAGCAGAGAAACGTGGCATCAAGAGACCCAGTACTTC
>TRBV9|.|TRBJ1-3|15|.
CASSVTGYAGNTIYF
TGTGCCAGCAGCGTAACAGGGTACGCTGGAAACACCATATATTTT
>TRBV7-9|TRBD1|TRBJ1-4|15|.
CASSELGQPNEKLFF
TGTGCCAGCAGCGAATTGGGACAGCCGAATGAAAAACTGTTTTTT
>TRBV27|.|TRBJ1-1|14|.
CASSQRGMNTEAFF
TGTGCCAGCAGTCAACGGGGGATGAACACTGAAGCTTTCTTT
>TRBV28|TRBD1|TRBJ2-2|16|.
CASSLWGQGATGELFF
TGTGCCAGCAGTTTATGGGGACAGGGGGCCACCGGGGAGCTGTTTTTT
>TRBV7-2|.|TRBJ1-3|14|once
CASSFQGWGNTIYF
TGTGCCAGCAGCTTTCAGGGGTGGGGAAACACCATATATTTT
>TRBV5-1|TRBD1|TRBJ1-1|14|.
CASSLGQGRTEAFF
TGCGCCAGCAGCCTCGGACAGGGGCGAACTGAAGCTTTCTTT
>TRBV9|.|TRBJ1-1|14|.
CASSGSAVNTEAFF
TGTGCCAGCAGCGGCTCGGCGGTGAACACTGAAGCTTTCTTT
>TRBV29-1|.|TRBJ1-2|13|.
CSVGKGGDYGYTF
TGCAGCGTTGGTAAAGGGGGGGACTATGGCTACACCTTC
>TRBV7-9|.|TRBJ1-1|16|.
CASRYTQQGIGTEAFF
TGTGCCAGCAGATACACACAACAGGGAATAGGCACTGAAGCTTTCTTT
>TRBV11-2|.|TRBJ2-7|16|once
CASSTFRDWLGDEQYF
TGTGCCAGCAGCACCTTCCGGGACTGGCTTGGGGACGAGCAGTACTTC
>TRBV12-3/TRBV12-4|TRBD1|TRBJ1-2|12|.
CASGDRNYGYTF
TGTGCCAGCGGGGACAGAAACTATGGCTACACCTTC
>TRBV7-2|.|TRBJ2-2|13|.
CASSSGYTGELFF
TGTGCCAGCAGCTCCGGTTACACCGGGGAGCTGTTTTTT
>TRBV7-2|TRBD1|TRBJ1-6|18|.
CASSSPRDRALSDLPLHF
TGTGCCAGCAGCTCCCCCCGGGACAGGGCTTTGTCGGACCTACCCCTCCACTTT
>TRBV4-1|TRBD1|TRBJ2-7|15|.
CASSATGTGSYEQYF
TGCGCCAGCAGCGCCACCGGGACAGGGTCCTACGAGCAGTACTTC
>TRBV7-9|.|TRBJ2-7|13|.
CASSLGAGYEQYF
TGTGCCAGCAGCTTGGGGGCTGGGTACGAGCAGTACTTC
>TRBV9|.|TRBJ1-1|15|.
CASSLGSALNTEAFF
TGTGCCAGCAGCCTCGGGTCAGCCTTGAACACTGAAGCTTTCTTT
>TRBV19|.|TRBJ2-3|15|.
CASSIRQGMSDTQYF
TGTGCCAGTAGTATACGTCAGGGTATGTCGGATACGCAGTATTTT
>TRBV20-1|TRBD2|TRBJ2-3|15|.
CSASGLAGVTDTQYF
TGCAGTGCTAGTGGACTAGCGGGAGTAACAGATACGCAGTATTTT
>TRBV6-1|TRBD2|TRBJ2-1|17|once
CASSEWGAGGTHNEQFF
TGTGCCAGCAGTGAATGGGGAGCGGGGGGGACTCACAATGAGCAGTTCTTC
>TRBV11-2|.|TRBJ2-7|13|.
CASSLDPRYEQYF
TGTGCCAGCAGCTTAGATCCCCGCTACGAGCAGTACTTC
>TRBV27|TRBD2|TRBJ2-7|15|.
CASSLLAGGTYEQYF
TGTGCCAGCAGTCTACTAGCGGGGGGCACCTACGAGCAGTACTTC
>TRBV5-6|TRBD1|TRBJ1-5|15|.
CASSLGQGANQPQHF
TGTGCCAGCAGCTTGGGACAGGGGGCCAATCAGCCCCAGCATTTT
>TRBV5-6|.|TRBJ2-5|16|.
CASRSQKTVLGETQYF
TGTGCCAGCAGAAGCCAGAAGACAGTACTTGGGGAGACCCAGTACTTC
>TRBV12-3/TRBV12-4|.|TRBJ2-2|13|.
CASSSLKSGELFF
TGTGCCAGCAGTTCGCTAAAGTCTGGGGAGCTGTTTTTT
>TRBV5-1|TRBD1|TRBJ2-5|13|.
CASTVDRRETQYF
TGCGCCAGCACGGTGGACAGGCGGGAGACCCAGTACTTC
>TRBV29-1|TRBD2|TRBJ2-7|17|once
CSVEDRVGRSPAYEQYF
TGCAGCGTTGAAGACAGAGTCGGGAGGAGTCCTGCCTACGAGCAGTACTTC
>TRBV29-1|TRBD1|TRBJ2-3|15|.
CSVEKGQGALDTQYF
TGCAGCGTTGAAAAAGGACAGGGGGCGTTAGATACGCAGTATTTT
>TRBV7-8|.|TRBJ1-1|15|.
CASSISPGGNTEAFF
TGTGCCAGCAGCATCTCACCCGGGGGGAACACTGAAGCTTTCTTT
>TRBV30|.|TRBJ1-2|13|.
CAWDSYGDYGYTF
TGTGCCTGGGACTCCTATGGAGACTATGGCTACACCTTC
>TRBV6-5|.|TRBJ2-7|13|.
CASSFRGDGEQYF
TGTGCCAGCAGTTTCAGGGGTGATGGCGAGCAGTACTTC
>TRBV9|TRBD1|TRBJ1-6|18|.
CASSSRDSPSSYNSPLHF
TGTGCCAGCAGCTCACGGGACAGTCCCAGCTCCTATAATTCACCCCTCCACTTT
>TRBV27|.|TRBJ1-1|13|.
CASSGQPHTEAFF
TGTGCCAGCAGTGGACAGCCGCACACTGAAGCTTTCTTT
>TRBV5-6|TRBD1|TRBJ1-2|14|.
CASSSPGQGPGYTF
TGTGCCAGCAGCTCGCCGGGACAGGGACCGGGCTACACCTTC
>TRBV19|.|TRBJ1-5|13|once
CASSSVGNQPQHF
TGTGCCAGTAGTTCCGTCGGGAATCAGCCCCAGCATTTT
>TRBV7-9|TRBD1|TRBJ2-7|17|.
CASSDIRTKGQTYEQYF
TGTGCCAGCAGCGACATAAGAACCAAGGGACAGACCTACGAGCAGTACTTC
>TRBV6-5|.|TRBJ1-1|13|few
CASRPTPGQKAFF
TGTGCCAGCAGACCGACCCCCGGACAGAAAGCTTTCTTT
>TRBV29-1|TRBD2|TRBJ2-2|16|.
CSVEGGKTSLTGELFF
TGCAGCGTTGAGGGTGGGAAGACTAGCCTAACCGGGGAGCTGTTTTTT
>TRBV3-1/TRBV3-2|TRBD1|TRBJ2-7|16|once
CASSSGQGGFSYEQYF
TGTGCCAGCAGCTCAGGACAGGGGGGATTCTCCTACGAGCAGTACTTC
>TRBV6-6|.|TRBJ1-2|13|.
CASSPSDNYGYTF
TGTGCCAGCAGTCCGAGCGATAACTATGGCTACACCTTC
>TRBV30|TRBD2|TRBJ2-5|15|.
CAWSPFREGRETQYF
TGTGCCTGGAGTCCGTTCCGGGAGGGCCGAGAGACCCAGTACTTC
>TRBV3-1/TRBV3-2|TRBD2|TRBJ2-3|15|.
CASSQDTRGAASQYF
TGTGCCAGCAGCCAAGATACGCGGGGGGCGGCCTCGCAGTATTTT
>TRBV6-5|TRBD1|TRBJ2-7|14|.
CASSAGQGGDEQYF
TGTGCCAGCAGCGCGGGACAGGGGGGCGACGAGCAGTACTTC
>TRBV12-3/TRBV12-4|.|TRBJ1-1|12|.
CASSLRQAEAFF
TGTGCCAGCAGTTTGCGACAGGCTGAAGCTTTCTTT
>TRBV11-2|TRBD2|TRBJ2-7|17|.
CASSGGTSGTISYEQYF
TGTGCCAGCAGCGGGGGGACTAGCGGGACAATTTCCTACGAGCAGTACTTC
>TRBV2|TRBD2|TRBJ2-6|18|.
CASRVRLAGSSGANVLTF
TGTGCCAGCAGGGTGCGACTAGCGGGGAGCTCTGGGGCCAACGTCCTGACTTTC